One and the same sample provided the 10 T cell receptor beta chains below, sequenced in a study of lymphopenia after photon versus proton radiotherapy. Only in-frame clones appear in the TCRdb table, and some are missing; sequencing was by immunoSEQ multiplex PCR. The sample includes 75,000 to 95,000 clones, about 86% of them seen just once. The sample consisted of peripheral blood, taken from a patient treated with proton-based radiotherapy. These receptors were collected from a man aged 55 to 70 with pancreatic cancer.

The chain recombines TRBV7-2 with TRBJ2-7; 8 bases align to TRBD2. J gave up 6 bases and V 4 bases, and 5 bases lay outside the gene matches. The CDR3 extends over 13 amino acids. Germline CDR1 reads SGHTA; CDR2 reads FQGNSA. CDR3 coding DNA: TGTGCCAGCAGCTCTAGGGCGGGAGGCGAGCAGTACTTC. It encodes CASSSRAGGEQYF.

The V and J genes are TRBV10-1 and TRBJ1-1; D may be TRBD1 (5 bases). Trimming stripped 6 bases from V and 2 bases from J, with 13 bases between. Germline assignment: CDR1 WNHNN and CDR2 SYGVQD (reference sequence). CDR3 length: 14 amino acids. CDR3 bases: TGCGCCAGCAGGCCAAGCGGGGGAAACACTGAAGCTTTCTTT. Amino acid sequence: CASRPSGGNTEAFF.

The chain joins TRBV5-4 to TRBJ2-7, with TRBD1 matching 9 bases. The V segment lost 4 bases and the J segment 7 bases; nucleotides outside the gene matches: 9. There are 14 residues in the CDR3. Germline V CDR1 and CDR2: SGHNT, YYREEE (reference sequence). The CDR3 DNA reads TGTGCCAGCAGCCCGGGACAGGGAGGTTGGGAGCAGTACTTC. Protein: CASSPGQGGWEQYF. Drawing the rest from reference TRBV5-4 and TRBJ2-7, the complete variable domain is ETGVTQSPTHLIKTRGQQVTLRCSSQSGHNTVSWYQQALGQGPQFIFQYYREEENGRGNFPPRFSGLQFPNYSSELNVNALELDDSALYLCASSPGQGGWEQYFGPGTRLTVT.

CDR3 coding DNA: TGTGCCAGCTCGCAACTTGGACAGACTACCGGGGAGCTGTTTTTT. Protein product: CASSQLGQTTGELFF. The chain links TRBV18 to TRBJ2-2; possibly TRBD1 for D (6 bases). Germline V gives CDR1 KGHSH, CDR2 LQKENI. V was shortened by 6 bases and J by 5 bases, with 16 bases between the two germline ends. The CDR3 loop spans 15 amino acids.

The chain joins TRBV19 to TRBJ2-7; 9 bases line up with TRBD2. After removal of 4 bases from V and 6 bases from J, the junction contained 4 bases not matched to a gene. This CDR3 is 13 amino acids long. Germline V gene lookup returns CDR1 LNHDA and CDR2 SQIVND (reference sequence). CDR3 sequence reads: CASSNLAGFEQYF. For the CDR3, the DNA is TGTGCCAGTAGTAACCTAGCGGGATTCGAGCAGTACTTC.

This chain's CDR3 is CASSTRTDSHNEQFF. DNA for the CDR3: TGTGCCAGTAGTACGAGGACAGATTCTCACAATGAGCAGTTCTTC. This chain connects TRBV19 to TRBJ2-1, with TRBD1 as a possible D gene (6 bases). Germline values: CDR1 LNHDA, CDR2 SQIVND (reference sequence). The CDR3 length is 15 residues. V lost 4 bases and J 5 bases, leaving 15 bases between the germline ends.

The chain combines TRBV5-4 with TRBJ2-2, with 10 bases aligning to TRBD2. In germline, CDR1 is SGHNT, CDR2 YYREEE (reference sequence). The CDR3 is 15 amino acids. Losses at the gene ends were 5 bases for V and 0 bases for J; bases not matched to a gene: 1. The CDR3 DNA sequence: TGTGCCAGCAGTGGACTAGCGGCGAACACCGGGGAGCTGTTTTTT. Amino acids: CASSGLAANTGELFF.

CDR3 region: CASSLPGGRGGDTQYF. CDR3 coding DNA: TGCGCCAGCAGCCTACCAGGTGGCAGGGGGGGAGATACGCAGTATTTT. This chain links TRBV5-1 with TRBJ2-3; possibly TRBD1 or TRBD2 for D (7 bases each). Germline values: CDR1 SGHRS, CDR2 YFSETQ. This CDR3 is 16 amino acids long. V was cut by 4 bases and J by 5 bases, with 20 bases left in between.

The genes are TRBV6-1 and TRBJ2-7, with D perhaps matching TRBD2 (6 bases). The CDR3 is 15 residues long. Looked up from germline, CDR1 is MNHNS and CDR2 is SASEGT. Trimming left V 2 bases short and J 6 bases short, with 17 bases between. Written as DNA, the CDR3 is TGTGCCAGCAGTGAAAGGAGGGTACTACTTGGCGAGCAGTACTTC. Residues: CASSERRVLLGEQYF.

V is TRBV28 and J is TRBJ1-5; 11 bases agree with TRBD1. This CDR3 has 15 residues. V shed 6 bases, J shed 3 bases, and the junction held 4 bases outside the gene matches. Germline V gene data show CDR1 as MDHEN and CDR2 as SYDVKM. In DNA form, the CDR3 reads TGTGCCAGCAGACGGACAGGGGGCGTCAATCAGCCCCAGCATTTT. It codes for CASRRTGGVNQPQHF.